What follows is one T cell receptor (beta chain) and its context. These data belong to a study of T cell changes during pregnancy in multiple sclerosis. The table came from immunoSEQ multiplex PCR; TCRdb's copy has only in-frame clones and leaves some out. This sample yields about 100,000 clones, of which around 93% are seen a single time; roughly 0.9% belongs to the top ten. This CDR3 is 12 amino acids long. Trimming left V 7 bases short and J 5 bases short, with 12 bases between. Germline lookup yields CDR1 SEHNR and CDR2 FQNEAQ (reference sequence). V and J are TRBV7-9 and TRBJ2-7, with D perhaps TRBD2 (5 bases). The sequencing used peripheral blood, collected before pregnancy. The clonotype comes from a female donor with multiple sclerosis, enrolled in a pregnancy study. This CDR3 reads CASNLIGDEQYF. The DNA for the CDR3 is TGTGCCAGCAACCTAATCGGGGACGAGCAGTACTTC.